This TCR beta chain was retrieved from a study of blood T cell repertoires in COVID-19. Repertoires were generated with immunoSEQ multiplex PCR, while TCRdb's copy carries only in-frame clones and drops some. This sample has more than 200,000 clones, with around 87% found just once. In germline, CDR1 is SNHLY, CDR2 FYNNEI. V lost 8 bases to trimming and J lost 0 bases, with 11 bases between them. CDR3 length: 14 amino acids. The V and J genes are TRBV2 and TRBJ2-1; D is uncertain. The sample comprised PBMCs or T cells enriched from blood (not recorded which). This TCR came from a woman aged 45-65 years who had recovered from COVID-19. CDR3 region: CASQAGSSYNEQFF. CDR3 DNA: TGTGCCAGCCAGGCTGGTAGCTCCTACAATGAGCAGTTCTTC. The variable domain in full, completed from reference TRBV2 and TRBJ2-1, reads EPEVTQTPSHQVTQMGQEVILRCVPISNHLYFYWYRQILGQKVEFLVSFYNNEISEKSEIFDDQFSVERPDGSNFTLKIRSTKLEDSAMYFCASQAGSSYNEQFFGPGTRLTVL.